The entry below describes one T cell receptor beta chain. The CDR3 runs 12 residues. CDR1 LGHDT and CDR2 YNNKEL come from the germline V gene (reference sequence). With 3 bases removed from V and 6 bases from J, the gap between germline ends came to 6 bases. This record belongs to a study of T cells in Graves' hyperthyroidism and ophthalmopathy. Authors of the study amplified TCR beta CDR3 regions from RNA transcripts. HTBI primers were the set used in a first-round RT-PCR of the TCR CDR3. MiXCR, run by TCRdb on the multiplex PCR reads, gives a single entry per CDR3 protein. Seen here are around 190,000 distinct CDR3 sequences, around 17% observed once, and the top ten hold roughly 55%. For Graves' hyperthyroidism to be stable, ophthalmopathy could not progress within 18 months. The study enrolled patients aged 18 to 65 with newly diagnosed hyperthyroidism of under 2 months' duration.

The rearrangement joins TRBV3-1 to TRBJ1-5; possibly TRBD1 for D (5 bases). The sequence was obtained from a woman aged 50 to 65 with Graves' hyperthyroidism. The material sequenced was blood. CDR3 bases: TGTGCCAGCAGCCACCAGGGTCAGCCCCAGCATTTT. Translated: CASSHQGQPQHF.